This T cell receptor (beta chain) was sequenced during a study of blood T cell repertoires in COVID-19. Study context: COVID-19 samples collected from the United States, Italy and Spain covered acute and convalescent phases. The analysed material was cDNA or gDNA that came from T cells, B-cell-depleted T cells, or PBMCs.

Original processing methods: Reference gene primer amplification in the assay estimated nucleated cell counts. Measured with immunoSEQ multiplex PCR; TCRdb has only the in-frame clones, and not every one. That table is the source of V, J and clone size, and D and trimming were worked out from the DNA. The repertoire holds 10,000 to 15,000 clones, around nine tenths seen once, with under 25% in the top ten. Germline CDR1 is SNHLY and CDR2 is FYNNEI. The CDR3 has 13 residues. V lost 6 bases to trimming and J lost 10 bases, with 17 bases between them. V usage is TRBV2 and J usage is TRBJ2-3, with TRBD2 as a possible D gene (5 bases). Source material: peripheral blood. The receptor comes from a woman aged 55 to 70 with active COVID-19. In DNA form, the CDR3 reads TGTGCCAGCAGGCCCCAAACTAGGTTTGCGCAGTATTTT. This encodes CASRPQTRFAQYF.